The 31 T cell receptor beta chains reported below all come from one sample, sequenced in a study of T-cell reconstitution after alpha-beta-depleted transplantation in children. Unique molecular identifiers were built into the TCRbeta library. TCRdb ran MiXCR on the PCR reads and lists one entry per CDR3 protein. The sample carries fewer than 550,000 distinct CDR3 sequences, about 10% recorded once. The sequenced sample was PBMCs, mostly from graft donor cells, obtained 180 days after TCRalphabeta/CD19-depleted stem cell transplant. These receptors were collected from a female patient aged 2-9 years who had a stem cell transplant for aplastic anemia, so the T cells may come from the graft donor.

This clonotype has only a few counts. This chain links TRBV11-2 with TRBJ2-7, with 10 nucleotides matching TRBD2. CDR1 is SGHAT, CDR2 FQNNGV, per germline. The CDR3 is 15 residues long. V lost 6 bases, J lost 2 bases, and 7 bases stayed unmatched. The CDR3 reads CASRRPSGSPYEQYF. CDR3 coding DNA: TGTGCCAGCAGACGCCCTAGCGGGAGTCCCTACGAGCAGTACTTC.

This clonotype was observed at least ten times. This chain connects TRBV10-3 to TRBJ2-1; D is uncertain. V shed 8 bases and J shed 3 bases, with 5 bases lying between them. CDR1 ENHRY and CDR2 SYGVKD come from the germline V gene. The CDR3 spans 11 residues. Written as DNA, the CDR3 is TGTGCCATCGCGATCTACAATGAGCAGTTCTTC. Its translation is CAIAIYNEQFF.

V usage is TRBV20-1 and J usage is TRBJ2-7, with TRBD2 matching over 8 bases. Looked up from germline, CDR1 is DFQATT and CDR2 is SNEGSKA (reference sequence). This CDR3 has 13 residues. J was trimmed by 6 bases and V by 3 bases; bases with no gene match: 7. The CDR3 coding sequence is TGCAGTGCTAGTCCATCTAGCGGGCCCGAGCAGTACTTC. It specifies CSASPSSGPEQYF.

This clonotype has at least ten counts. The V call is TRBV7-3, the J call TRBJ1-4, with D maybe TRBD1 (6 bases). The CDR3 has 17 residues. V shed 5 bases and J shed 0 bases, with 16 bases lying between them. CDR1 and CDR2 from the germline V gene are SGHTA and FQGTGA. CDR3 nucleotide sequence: TGTGCCAGCAGCCCAAACCAGGGGTCTGCAACTAATGAAAAACTGTTTTTT. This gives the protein CASSPNQGSATNEKLFF.

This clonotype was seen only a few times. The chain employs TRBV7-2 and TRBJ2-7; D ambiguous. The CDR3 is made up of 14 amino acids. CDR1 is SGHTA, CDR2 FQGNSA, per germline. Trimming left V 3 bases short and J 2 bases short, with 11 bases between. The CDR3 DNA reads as TGTGCCAGCAGCTTTTCCGCCGGCACCTACGAGCAGTACGTC. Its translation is CASSFSAGTYEQYV.

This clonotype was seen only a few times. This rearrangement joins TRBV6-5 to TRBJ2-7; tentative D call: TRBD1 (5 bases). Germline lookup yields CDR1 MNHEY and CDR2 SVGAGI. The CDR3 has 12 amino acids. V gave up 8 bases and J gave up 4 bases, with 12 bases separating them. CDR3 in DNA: TGTGCCAGCCGAGACAGACTGTACGAGCAGTACTTC. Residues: CASRDRLYEQYF.

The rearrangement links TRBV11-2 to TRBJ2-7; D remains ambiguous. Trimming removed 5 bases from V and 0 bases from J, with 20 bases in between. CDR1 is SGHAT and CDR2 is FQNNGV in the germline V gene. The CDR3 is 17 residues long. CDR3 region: CASSPVSARISSYEQYF. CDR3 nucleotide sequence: TGTGCCAGCAGCCCGGTCTCCGCGCGGATAAGCTCCTACGAGCAGTACTTC.

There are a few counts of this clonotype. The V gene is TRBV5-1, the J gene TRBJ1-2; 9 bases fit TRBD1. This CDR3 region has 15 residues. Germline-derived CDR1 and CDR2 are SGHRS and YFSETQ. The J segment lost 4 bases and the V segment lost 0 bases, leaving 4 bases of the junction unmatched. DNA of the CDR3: TGCGCCAGCAGCTTGGCGTTGGACAGGGGCTATGGCTACACCTTC. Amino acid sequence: CASSLALDRGYGYTF.

CDR3 loop: CSVALTIGSYEQYF. The CDR3, as DNA: TGCAGCGTTGCACTTACTATCGGCTCCTACGAGCAGTACTTC. The rearrangement joins TRBV29-1 to TRBJ2-7; D is ambiguous. Deletions cut 4 bases from V and 0 bases from J, with 13 bases between. The CDR3 contains 14 residues. The germline V gene encodes CDR1 SQVTM and CDR2 ANQGSEA.

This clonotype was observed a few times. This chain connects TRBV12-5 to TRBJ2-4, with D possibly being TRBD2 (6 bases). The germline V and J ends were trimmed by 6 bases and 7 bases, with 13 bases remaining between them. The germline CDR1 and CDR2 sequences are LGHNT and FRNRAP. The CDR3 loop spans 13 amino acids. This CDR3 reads CASGPSEGNIQYF. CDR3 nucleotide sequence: TGTGCTAGTGGACCTAGCGAGGGGAACATTCAGTACTTC.

Here the CDR3 DNA reads TGCGCCAGCAGTGAGTCTGTAGCGGGTGCCCTCGAGACCCAGTACTTC. Translation gives CASSESVAGALETQYF. The chain combines TRBV10-2 with TRBJ2-5, with TRBD2 matching over 7 bases. Trimming removed 0 bases from V and 5 bases from J; junction bases left unmatched: 9. CDR1 and CDR2 (germline): WSHSY, SAAADI. This CDR3 contains 16 residues.

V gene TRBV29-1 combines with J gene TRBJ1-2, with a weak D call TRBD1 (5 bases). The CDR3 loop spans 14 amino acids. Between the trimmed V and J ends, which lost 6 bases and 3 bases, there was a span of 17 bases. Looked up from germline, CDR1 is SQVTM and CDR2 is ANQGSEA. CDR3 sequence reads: CSVLQDRLDYGYTF. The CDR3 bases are TGCAGCGTACTACAGGATCGGTTAGACTATGGCTACACCTTC.

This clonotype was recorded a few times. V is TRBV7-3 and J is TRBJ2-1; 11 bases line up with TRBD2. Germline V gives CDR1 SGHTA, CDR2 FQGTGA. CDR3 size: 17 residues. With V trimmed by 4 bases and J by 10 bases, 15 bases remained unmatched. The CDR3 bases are TGTGCCAGCAGCTCGGGGCCTAGCGGGAGGACCCTCGGGGAGCAGTTCTTC. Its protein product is CASSSGPSGRTLGEQFF.

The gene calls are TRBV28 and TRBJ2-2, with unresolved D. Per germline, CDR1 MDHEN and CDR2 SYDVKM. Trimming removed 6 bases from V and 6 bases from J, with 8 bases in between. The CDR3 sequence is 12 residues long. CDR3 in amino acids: CASRIQAGELFF. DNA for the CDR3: TGTGCCAGCAGGATTCAAGCCGGGGAGCTGTTTTTT.

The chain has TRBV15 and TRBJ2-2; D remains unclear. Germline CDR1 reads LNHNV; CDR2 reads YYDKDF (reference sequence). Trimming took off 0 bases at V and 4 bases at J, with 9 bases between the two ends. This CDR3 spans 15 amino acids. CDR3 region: CATSRDLITTGELFF. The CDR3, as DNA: TGTGCCACCAGCAGAGATCTGATTACCACCGGGGAGCTGTTTTTT. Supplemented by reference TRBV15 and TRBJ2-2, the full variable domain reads DAMVIQNPRYQVTQFGKPVTLSCSQTLNHNVMYWYQQKSSQAPKLLFHYYDKDFNNEADTPDNFQSRRPNTSFCFLDIRSPGLGDTAMYLCATSRDLITTGELFFGEGSRLTVL.

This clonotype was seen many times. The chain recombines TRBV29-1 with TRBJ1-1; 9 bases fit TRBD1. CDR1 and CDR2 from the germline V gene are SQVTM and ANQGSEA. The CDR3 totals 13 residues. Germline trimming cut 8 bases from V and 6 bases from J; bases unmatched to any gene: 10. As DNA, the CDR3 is TGCAGCACGAGACAGGGGGTCGGAGCTGAAGCTTTCTTT. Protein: CSTRQGVGAEAFF.

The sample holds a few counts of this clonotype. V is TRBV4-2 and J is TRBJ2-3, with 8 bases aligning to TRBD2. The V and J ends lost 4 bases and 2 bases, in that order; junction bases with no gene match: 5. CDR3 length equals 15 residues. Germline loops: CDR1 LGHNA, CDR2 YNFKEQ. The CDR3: CASSRAGGNTDTQYF. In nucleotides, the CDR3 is TGTGCCAGCAGCCGGGCGGGAGGTAACACAGATACGCAGTATTTT.

CDR3 sequence: CASSRGLYGYTF. CDR3 bases: TGCGCCAGCAGTCGGGGGCTTTATGGCTACACCTTC. The chain is built from TRBV4-1 and TRBJ1-2, with D possibly being TRBD1 (6 bases). Trimming left V 6 bases short and J 5 bases short, with 10 bases between. The CDR3 is 12 residues long. The germline V gene encodes CDR1 MGHRA and CDR2 YSYEKL.

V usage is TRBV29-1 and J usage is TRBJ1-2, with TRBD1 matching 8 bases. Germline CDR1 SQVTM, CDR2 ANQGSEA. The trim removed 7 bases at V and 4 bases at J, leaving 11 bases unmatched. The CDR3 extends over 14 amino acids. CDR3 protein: CSAVQSGGGYGYTF. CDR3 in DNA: TGCAGCGCCGTGCAGTCAGGGGGCGGCTATGGCTACACCTTC.

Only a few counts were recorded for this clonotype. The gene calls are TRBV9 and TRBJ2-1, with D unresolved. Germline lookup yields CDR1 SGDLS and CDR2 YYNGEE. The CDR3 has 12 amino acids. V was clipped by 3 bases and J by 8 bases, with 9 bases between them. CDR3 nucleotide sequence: TGTGCCAGCAGCGGGCTTGAGGATGAGCAGTTCTTC. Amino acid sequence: CASSGLEDEQFF.

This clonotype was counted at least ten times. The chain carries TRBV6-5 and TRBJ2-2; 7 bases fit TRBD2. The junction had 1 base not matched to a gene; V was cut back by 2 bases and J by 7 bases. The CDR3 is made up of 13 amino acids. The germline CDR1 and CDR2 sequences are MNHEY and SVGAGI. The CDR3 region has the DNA TGTGCCAGCAGTTACGGGGAGGGCGGGGAGCTGTTTTTT. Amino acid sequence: CASSYGEGGELFF.

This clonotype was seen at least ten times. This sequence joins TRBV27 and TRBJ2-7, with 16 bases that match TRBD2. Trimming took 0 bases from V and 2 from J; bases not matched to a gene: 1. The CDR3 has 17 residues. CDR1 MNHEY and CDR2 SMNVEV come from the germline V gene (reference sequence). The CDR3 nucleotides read TGTGCCAGCAGTTTATCGGGACTAGCGGGAGGGCCCTACGAGCAGTACTTC. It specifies CASSLSGLAGGPYEQYF.

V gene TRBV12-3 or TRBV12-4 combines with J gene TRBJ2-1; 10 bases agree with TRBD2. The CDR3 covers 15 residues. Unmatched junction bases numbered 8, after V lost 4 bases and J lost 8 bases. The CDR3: CASSWVSGRADEQFF. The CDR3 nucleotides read TGTGCCAGCAGTTGGGTGAGCGGGAGGGCCGATGAGCAGTTCTTC.

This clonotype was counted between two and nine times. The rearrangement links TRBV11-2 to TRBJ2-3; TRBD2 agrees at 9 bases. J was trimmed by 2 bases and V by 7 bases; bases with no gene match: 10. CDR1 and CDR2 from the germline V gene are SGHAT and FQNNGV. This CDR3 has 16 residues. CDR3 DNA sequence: TGTGCCAGCACCCTTACTAGCGGGTCCTTCACAGATACGCAGTATTTT. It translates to CASTLTSGSFTDTQYF.

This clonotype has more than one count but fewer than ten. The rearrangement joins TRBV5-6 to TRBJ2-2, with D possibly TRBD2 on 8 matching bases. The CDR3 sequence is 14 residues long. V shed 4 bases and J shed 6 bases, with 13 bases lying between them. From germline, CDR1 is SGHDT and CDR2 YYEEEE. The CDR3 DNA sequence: TGTGCCAGCAGCCCCGGGAGGGGGCCCGGGGAGCTGTTTTTT. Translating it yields CASSPGRGPGELFF. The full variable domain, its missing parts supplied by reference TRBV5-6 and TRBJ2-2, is DAGVTQSPTHLIKTRGQQVTLRCSPKSGHDTVSWYQQALGQGPQFIFQYYEEEERQRGNFPDRFSGHQFPNYSSELNVNALLLGDSALYLCASSPGRGPGELFFGEGSRLTVL.

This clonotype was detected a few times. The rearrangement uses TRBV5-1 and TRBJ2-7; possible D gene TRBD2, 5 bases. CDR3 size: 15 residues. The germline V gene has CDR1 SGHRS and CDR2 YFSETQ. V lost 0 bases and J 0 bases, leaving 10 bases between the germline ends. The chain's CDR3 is CASSLERHPSYEQYF. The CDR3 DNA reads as TGCGCCAGCAGCTTGGAGCGGCACCCCTCCTACGAGCAGTACTTC.

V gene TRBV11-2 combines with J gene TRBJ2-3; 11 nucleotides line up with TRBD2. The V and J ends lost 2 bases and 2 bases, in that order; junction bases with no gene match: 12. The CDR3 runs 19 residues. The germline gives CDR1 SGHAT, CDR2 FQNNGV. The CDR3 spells CASSLTPGGGLADTDTQYF. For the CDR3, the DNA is TGTGCCAGCAGCTTAACACCAGGGGGGGGACTAGCGGACACAGATACGCAGTATTTT. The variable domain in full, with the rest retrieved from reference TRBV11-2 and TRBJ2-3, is EAGVAQSPRYKIIEKRQSVAFWCNPISGHATLYWYQQILGQGPKLLIQFQNNGVVDDSQLPKDRFSAERLKGVDSTLKIQPAKLEDSAVYLCASSLTPGGGLADTDTQYFGPGTRLTVL.

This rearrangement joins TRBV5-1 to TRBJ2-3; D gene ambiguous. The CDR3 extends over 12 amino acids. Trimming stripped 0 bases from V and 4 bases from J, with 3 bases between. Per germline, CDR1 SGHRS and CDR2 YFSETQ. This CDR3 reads CASSLASDTQYF. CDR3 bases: TGCGCCAGCAGCTTGGCCTCAGATACGCAGTATTTT.

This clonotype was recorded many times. The CDR3 nucleotides are TGCGCCAGCAGCTTGACAGGGCTGGCAGGTCAGCCCCAGCATTTT. Protein product: CASSLTGLAGQPQHF. The V call is TRBV5-1, the J call TRBJ1-5, with TRBD1 as a possible D gene (6 bases). V was pared by 1 base and J by 6 bases, with 14 bases between. The CDR3 length is 15 residues. CDR1 and CDR2 (germline): SGHRS, YFSETQ.

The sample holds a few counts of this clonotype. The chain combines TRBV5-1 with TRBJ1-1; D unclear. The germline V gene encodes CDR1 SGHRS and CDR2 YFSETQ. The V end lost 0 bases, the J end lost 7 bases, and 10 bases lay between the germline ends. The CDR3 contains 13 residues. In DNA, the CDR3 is TGCGCCAGCAGCTTGGAGGGATTTGGTGAAGCTTTCTTT. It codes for CASSLEGFGEAFF.

This CDR3 reads CASRTGVGNEQFF. CDR3 bases: TGTGCCAGCAGGACAGGGGTGGGGAATGAGCAGTTCTTC. The chain employs TRBV7-2 and TRBJ2-1; 8 nucleotides line up with TRBD1. This CDR3 is 13 amino acids long. Germline V gene sequence: CDR1 SGHTA, CDR2 FQGNSA. With V trimmed by 6 bases and J by 7 bases, 5 bases remained unmatched.